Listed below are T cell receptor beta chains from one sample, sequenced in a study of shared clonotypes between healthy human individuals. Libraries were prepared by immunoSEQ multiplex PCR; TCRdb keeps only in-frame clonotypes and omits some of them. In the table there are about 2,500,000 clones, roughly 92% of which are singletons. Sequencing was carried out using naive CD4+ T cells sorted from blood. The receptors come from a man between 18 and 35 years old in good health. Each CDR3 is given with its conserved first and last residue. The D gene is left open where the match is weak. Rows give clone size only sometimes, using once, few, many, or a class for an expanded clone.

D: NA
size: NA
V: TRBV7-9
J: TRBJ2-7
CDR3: CASSYLSYEQYF
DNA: TGTGCCAGCAGCTATCTCTCCTACGAGCAGTACTTC

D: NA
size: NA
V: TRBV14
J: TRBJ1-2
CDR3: CASSQDAGHYGYTF
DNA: TGTGCCAGCAGCCAAGATGCAGGTCACTATGGCTACACCTTC

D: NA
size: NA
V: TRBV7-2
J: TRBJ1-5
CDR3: CASSTRHGTVEVQPQHF
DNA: TGTGCCAGCAGCACCCGACACGGAACCGTAGAGGTACAGCCCCAGCATTTT

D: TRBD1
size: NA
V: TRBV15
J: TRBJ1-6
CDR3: CATSRDQGQGSPLHF
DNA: TGTGCCACCAGCAGAGATCAAGGACAGGGGTCACCCCTCCACTTT

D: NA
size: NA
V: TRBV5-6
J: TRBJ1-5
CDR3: CASSLLGGLNQPQHF
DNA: TGTGCCAGCAGCTTGTTGGGCGGACTCAATCAGCCCCAGCATTTT

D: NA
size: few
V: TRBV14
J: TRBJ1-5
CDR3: CASSQERNQPQHF
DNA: TGTGCCAGCAGCCAAGAGAGGAATCAGCCCCAGCATTTT

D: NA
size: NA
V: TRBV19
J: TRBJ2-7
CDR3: CASSIDRERTYEQYF
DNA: TGTGCCAGTAGTATAGATCGGGAGCGGACCTACGAGCAGTACTTC

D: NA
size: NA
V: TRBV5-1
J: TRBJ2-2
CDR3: CASSLRRVAESNTGELFF
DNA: TGCGCCAGCAGCCTACGGAGGGTAGCGGAGTCGAACACCGGGGAGCTGTTTTTT

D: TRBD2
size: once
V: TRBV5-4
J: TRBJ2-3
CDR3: CASSLGPSGLDTQYF
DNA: TGTGCCAGCAGCTTGGGCCCTAGCGGGTTAGATACGCAGTATTTT

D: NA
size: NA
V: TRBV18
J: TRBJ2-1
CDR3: CASSPDSGGGYNEQFF
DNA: TGTGCCAGCTCACCAGATTCTGGAGGGGGATACAATGAGCAGTTCTTC

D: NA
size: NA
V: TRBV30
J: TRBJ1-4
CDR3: CAWRSGFNEKLFF
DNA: TGTGCCTGGAGGTCCGGATTTAATGAAAAACTGTTTTTT

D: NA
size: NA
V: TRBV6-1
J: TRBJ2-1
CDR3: CASSGGGVEGSGSYNEQFF
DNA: TGTGCCAGCAGTGGAGGCGGGGTGGAGGGGAGTGGCTCCTACAATGAGCAGTTCTTC

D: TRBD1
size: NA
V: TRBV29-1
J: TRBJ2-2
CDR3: CSVNTGTGFTGELFF
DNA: TGCAGCGTCAACACCGGGACAGGGTTCACCGGGGAGCTGTTTTTT

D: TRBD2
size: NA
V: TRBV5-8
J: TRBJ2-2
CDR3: CASSLGSGGPNTGELFF
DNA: TGTGCCAGCAGCCTCGGATCGGGAGGGCCGAACACCGGGGAGCTGTTTTTT

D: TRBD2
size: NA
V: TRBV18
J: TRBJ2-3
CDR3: CASSPLQLAGVGDTQYF
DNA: TGTGCCAGCTCACCTCTCCAACTAGCGGGAGTCGGAGATACGCAGTATTTT

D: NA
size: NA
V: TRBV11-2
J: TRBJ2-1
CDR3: CASSLSPTGGDEQFF
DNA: TGTGCCAGCAGCTTATCCCCGACAGGTGGCGATGAGCAGTTCTTC

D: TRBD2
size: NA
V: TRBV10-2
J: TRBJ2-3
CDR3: CASSEHAGVGTDTQYF
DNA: TGCGCCAGCAGTGAGCACGCGGGAGTGGGCACAGATACGCAGTATTTT

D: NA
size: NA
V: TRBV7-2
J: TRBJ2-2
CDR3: CASSLPVPSGELFF
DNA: TGTGCCAGCAGCTTACCCGTCCCCAGCGGGGAGCTGTTTTTT

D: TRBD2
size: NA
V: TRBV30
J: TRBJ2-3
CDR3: CAWSSLGGTTDTQYF
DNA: TGTGCCTGGAGTTCCCTCGGGGGGACGACAGATACGCAGTATTTT

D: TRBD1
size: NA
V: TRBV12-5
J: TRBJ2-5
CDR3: CASGPGAGQGQTQYF
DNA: TGTGCTAGTGGCCCTGGGGCGGGACAGGGACAGACCCAGTACTTC

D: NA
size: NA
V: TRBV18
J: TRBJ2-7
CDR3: CASSPQGTYEQYF
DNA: TGTGCCAGCTCACCTCAGGGTACCTACGAGCAGTACTTC

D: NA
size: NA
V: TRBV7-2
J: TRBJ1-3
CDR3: CASSLSQTPGNTIYF
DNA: TGTGCCAGCAGCTTGTCACAGACTCCCGGAAACACCATATATTTT

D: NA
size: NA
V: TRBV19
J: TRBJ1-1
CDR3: CASSIGGSGAMNTEAFF
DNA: TGTGCCAGTAGTATAGGGGGGTCAGGGGCTATGAACACTGAAGCTTTCTTT

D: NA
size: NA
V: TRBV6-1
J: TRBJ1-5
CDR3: CASRELRQPQHF
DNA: TGTGCCAGCAGGGAGTTAAGGCAGCCCCAGCATTTT

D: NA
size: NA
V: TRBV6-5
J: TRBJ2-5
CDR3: CASTRGGGVETQYF
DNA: TGTGCCAGCACCAGAGGAGGGGGAGTGGAGACCCAGTACTTC

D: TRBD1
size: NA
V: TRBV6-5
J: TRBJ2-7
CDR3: CASSSAGGGEQYF
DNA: TGTGCCAGCAGTTCTGCAGGGGGCGGCGAGCAGTACTTC

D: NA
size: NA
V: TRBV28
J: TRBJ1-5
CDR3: CASSLPPRKRNQPQHF
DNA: TGTGCCAGCAGTTTACCCCCCAGGAAGCGCAATCAGCCCCAGCATTTT

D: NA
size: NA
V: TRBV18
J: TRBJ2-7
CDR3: CASSPTGPTFYEQYF
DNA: TGTGCCAGCTCGCCCACAGGGCCTACTTTTTACGAGCAGTACTTC

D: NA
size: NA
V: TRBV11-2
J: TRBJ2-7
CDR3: CASSLSRVTNYEQYF
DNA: TGTGCCAGCAGCTTATCACGAGTAACCAACTACGAGCAGTACTTC

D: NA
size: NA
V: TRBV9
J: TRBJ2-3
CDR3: CASSVDRASTDTQYF
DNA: TGTGCCAGCAGCGTAGATCGTGCTAGCACAGATACGCAGTATTTT

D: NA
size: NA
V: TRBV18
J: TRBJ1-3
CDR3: CASSPTPGSGNTIYF
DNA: TGTGCCAGCTCACCAACCCCAGGCTCTGGAAACACCATATATTTT

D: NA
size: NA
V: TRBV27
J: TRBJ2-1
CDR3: CASSLGGSSYNEQFF
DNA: TGTGCCAGCAGTTTAGGCGGAAGCTCCTACAATGAGCAGTTCTTC

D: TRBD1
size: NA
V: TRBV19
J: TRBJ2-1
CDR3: CASSSGRPDRGLRSSSYNEQFF
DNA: TGTGCCAGTAGTAGTGGGCGCCCGGACAGGGGGCTTAGGTCGAGCTCCTACAATGAGCAGTTCTTC

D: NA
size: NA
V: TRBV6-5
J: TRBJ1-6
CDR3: CASGMRWENSPLHF
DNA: TGTGCCAGCGGAATGAGGTGGGAAAATTCACCCCTCCACTTT

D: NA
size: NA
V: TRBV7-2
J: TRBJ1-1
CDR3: CASSFSLGGLNTEAFF
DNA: TGTGCCAGCAGCTTTTCCCTGGGGGGGTTGAACACTGAAGCTTTCTTT

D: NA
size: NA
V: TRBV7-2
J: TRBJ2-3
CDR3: CASSLHGGRVLDTQYF
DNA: TGTGCCAGCAGCTTACACGGCGGCAGGGTCTTAGATACGCAGTATTTT

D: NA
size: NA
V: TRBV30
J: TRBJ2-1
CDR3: CACGEWGNEQFF
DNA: TGTGCCTGCGGCGAATGGGGTAATGAGCAGTTCTTC

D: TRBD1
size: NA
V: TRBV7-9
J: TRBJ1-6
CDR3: CASSGQGFNSPLHF
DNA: TGTGCCAGCAGCGGACAGGGATTTAATTCACCCCTCCACTTT

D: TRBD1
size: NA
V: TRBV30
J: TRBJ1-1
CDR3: CASTGASGTEAFF
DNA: TGTGCCTCCACAGGGGCTAGTGGCACTGAAGCTTTCTTT

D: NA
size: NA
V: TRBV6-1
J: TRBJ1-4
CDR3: CASSPRDATNEKLFF
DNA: TGTGCCAGCAGTCCCAGAGACGCAACTAATGAAAAACTGTTTTTT

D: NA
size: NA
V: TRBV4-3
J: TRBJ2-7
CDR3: CASSQDALTYEQYF
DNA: TGCGCCAGCAGCCAAGACGCTCTTACCTACGAGCAGTACTTC

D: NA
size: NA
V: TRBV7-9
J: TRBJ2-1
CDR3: CASSLAPTGHQGVGQFF
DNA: TGTGCCAGCAGCTTAGCGCCCACGGGTCACCAGGGAGTTGGGCAGTTCTTC

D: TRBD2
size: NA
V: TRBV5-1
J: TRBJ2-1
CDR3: CASSLAFTGGTYNEQFF
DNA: TGCGCCAGCAGCTTGGCCTTCACCGGGGGGACCTACAATGAGCAGTTCTTC

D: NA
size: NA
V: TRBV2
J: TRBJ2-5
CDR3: CASSLRETQYF
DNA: TGTGCCAGCAGTCTGCGGGAGACCCAGTACTTC

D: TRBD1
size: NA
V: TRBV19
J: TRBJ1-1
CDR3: CASSIGQGAAHSTEAFF
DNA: TGTGCCAGTAGTATAGGACAGGGGGCGGCTCATAGCACTGAAGCTTTCTTT

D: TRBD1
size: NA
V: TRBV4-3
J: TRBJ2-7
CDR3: CASSQDRGQPYEQYF
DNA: TGCGCCAGCAGCCAGGATCGGGGACAGCCCTACGAGCAGTACTTC

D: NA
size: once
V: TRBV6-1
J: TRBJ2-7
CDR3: CASRFGTYEQYF
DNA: TGTGCCAGCAGGTTCGGGACCTACGAGCAGTACTTC

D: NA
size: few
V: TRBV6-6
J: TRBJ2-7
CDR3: CASSYSAGYEQYF
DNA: TGTGCCAGCAGTTACTCGGCAGGGTACGAGCAGTACTTC

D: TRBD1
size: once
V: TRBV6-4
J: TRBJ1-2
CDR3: CASSDSGTGVYGYTF
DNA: TGTGCCAGCAGTGACTCTGGGACAGGCGTATATGGCTACACCTTC

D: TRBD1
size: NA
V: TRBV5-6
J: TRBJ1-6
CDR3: CASSLDGTGASPLHF
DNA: TGTGCCAGCAGCTTGGACGGGACAGGGGCTTCACCCCTCCACTTT

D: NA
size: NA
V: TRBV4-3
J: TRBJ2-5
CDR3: CASSQEDGVQETQYF
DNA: TGCGCCAGCAGCCAAGAGGATGGGGTCCAAGAGACCCAGTACTTC

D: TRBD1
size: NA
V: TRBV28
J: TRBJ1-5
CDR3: CASSRTGGGNQPQHF
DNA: TGTGCCAGCAGTCGAACAGGGGGCGGGAATCAGCCCCAGCATTTT

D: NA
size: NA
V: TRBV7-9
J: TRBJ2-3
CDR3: CASSLGGGTATDTQYF
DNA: TGTGCCAGCAGCTTAGGAGGGGGGACCGCCACAGATACGCAGTATTTT

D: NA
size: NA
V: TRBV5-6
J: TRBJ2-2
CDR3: CASSFDRDGELFF
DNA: TGTGCCAGCAGCTTCGATAGGGACGGGGAGCTGTTTTTT

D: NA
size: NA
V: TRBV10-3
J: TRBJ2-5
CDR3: CATRERVQETQYF
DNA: TGTGCCACCAGGGAGCGCGTTCAAGAGACCCAGTACTTC

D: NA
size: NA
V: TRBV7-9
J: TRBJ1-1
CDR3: CASSLADSHEAFF
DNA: TGTGCCAGCAGCTTAGCCGACAGCCACGAAGCTTTCTTT

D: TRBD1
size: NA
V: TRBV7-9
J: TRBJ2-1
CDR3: CASSLGTEYNEQFF
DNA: TGTGCCAGCAGCCTAGGGACAGAGTACAATGAGCAGTTCTTC

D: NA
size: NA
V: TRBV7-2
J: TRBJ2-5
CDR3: CASSLAGAETQYF
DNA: TGTGCCAGCAGCTTAGCGGGGGCAGAGACCCAGTACTTC

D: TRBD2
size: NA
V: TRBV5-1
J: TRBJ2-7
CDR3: CASSLASAGPIYEQYF
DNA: TGCGCCAGCAGCTTGGCATCAGCGGGACCGATCTACGAGCAGTACTTC

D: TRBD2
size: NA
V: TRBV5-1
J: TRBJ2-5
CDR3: CASRSSGVGQETQYF
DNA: TGCGCCAGCAGGTCTAGCGGGGTCGGACAAGAGACCCAGTACTTC